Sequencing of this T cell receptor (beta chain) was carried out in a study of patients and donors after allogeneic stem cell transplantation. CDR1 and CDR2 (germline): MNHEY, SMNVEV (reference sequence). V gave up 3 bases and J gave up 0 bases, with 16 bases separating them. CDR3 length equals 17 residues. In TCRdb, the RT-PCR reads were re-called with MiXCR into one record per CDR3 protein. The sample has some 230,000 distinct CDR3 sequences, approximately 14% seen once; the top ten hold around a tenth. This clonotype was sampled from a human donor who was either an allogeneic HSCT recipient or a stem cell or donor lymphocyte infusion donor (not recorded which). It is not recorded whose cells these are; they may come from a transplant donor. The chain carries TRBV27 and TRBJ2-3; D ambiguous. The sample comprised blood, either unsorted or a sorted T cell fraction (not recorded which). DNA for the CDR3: TGTGCCAGCAGTTTTTCAGACCACTCTTATAGCACAGATACGCAGTATTTT. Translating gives CASSFSDHSYSTDTQYF.